This is a list of T cell receptor beta chains from one sample in a study of T-cell reconstitution after alpha-beta-depleted transplantation in children. TCRdb reprocessed the PCR reads with MiXCR, giving one entry per CDR3 protein. The profile shows some 72,000 distinct CDR3 sequences, 6% to 8% of them singletons. The sequenced sample was PBMCs from the stem cell graft donor, obtained from the stem cell graft. Receptors originate from a human donor who donated a stem cell graft to a child with acute lymphoblastic leukemia. Both conserved end residues are part of each CDR3. The D gene is left open where the match is weak. Expanded clones get a size class; other rows say once, few or many, or leave the size out.

. | few | TRBJ2-5 | TRBV7-2 | CASSSLVPETQYF | TGTGCCAGCAGTTCCCTGGTCCCAGAGACCCAGTACTTC
TRBD2 | many | TRBJ2-7 | TRBV2 | CASRARTSGNEQYF | TGTGCCAGCAGAGCGAGGACTAGCGGCAACGAGCAGTACTTC
TRBD1 | many | TRBJ2-7 | TRBV15 | CATSRSTGGPLEQYF | TGTGCCACCAGCAGATCTACAGGGGGTCCCCTCGAGCAGTACTTC
TRBD1 | medium-sized | TRBJ2-6 | TRBV4-3 | CASNHQGGSSSGANVLTF | TGCGCCAGCAATCACCAAGGGGGCAGTTCCTCTGGGGCCAACGTCCTGACTTTC
. | many | TRBJ1-1 | TRBV7-3 | CASSSSGGSEAFF | TGTGCCAGCAGCTCGTCCGGGGGCTCTGAAGCTTTCTTT
TRBD1 | few | TRBJ2-1 | TRBV24-1 | CATSDPGTGGEQFF | TGTGCCACCAGTGATCCCGGGACAGGGGGTGAGCAGTTCTTC
. | many | TRBJ2-7 | TRBV6-5 | CASSYSTDLSYEQYF | TGTGCCAGCAGTTACTCTACCGATCTTTCCTACGAGCAGTACTTC
. | large | TRBJ2-3 | TRBV6-4 | CASSDISGTDTQYF | TGTGCCAGCAGTGACATATCGGGCACAGATACGCAGTATTTT
TRBD2 | many | TRBJ2-4 | TRBV15 | CATSREAGGIKNIQYF | TGTGCCACCAGCAGAGAGGCGGGGGGGATTAAAAACATTCAGTACTTC
TRBD2 | . | TRBJ2-1 | TRBV18 | CASSPRREGRNEQFF | TGTGCCAGCTCTCCCCGGCGGGAGGGCCGGAATGAGCAGTTCTTC
. | many | TRBJ1-2 | TRBV24-1 | CAIGGDYGYTF | TGTGCCATAGGTGGGGACTATGGCTACACCTTC
TRBD2 | . | TRBJ2-7 | TRBV6-2/TRBV6-3 | CASRAPGLGSYYEQYF | TGTGCCAGCAGGGCCCCGGGACTAGGATCTTACTACGAGCAGTACTTC
. | many | TRBJ2-3 | TRBV5-1 | CASSLRSSGGDTQYF | TGCGCCAGCAGCTTGAGAAGCTCCGGAGGAGATACGCAGTATTTT
. | few | TRBJ2-7 | TRBV18 | CASSPRQEGEQYF | TGTGCCAGCTCACCAAGACAGGAGGGCGAGCAGTACTTC
. | few | TRBJ2-7 | TRBV27 | CASSQGLLYEQYF | TGTGCCAGCAGTCAGGGACTCCTCTACGAGCAGTACTTC
TRBD2 | many | TRBJ2-7 | TRBV28 | CASRGGGAPYEQYF | TGTGCCAGCAGGGGCGGGGGGGCGCCCTACGAGCAGTACTTC
TRBD2 | many | TRBJ2-7 | TRBV5-1 | CASSPPGTSGRPSYEQYF | TGCGCCAGCAGCCCCCCCGGGACTAGCGGGAGGCCGAGCTACGAGCAGTACTTC
TRBD2 | many | TRBJ2-5 | TRBV5-4 | CASSYAGGPVETQYF | TGTGCCAGCAGCTACGCGGGGGGGCCTGTGGAGACCCAGTACTTC
. | few | TRBJ1-4 | TRBV7-9 | CASSLGGEKLFF | TGTGCCAGCAGCTTAGGGGGTGAAAAACTGTTTTTT
. | many | TRBJ2-7 | TRBV4-3 | CASSLHSGPREQYF | TGCGCCAGCAGCCTCCATTCGGGGCCTAGGGAGCAGTACTTC
. | many | TRBJ2-7 | TRBV12-5 | CASGQGTAYEQYF | TGTGCTAGTGGTCAGGGTACAGCCTACGAGCAGTACTTC
TRBD1 | . | TRBJ1-1 | TRBV11-2 | CASSFYRTGNTEAFF | TGTGCCAGCAGCTTCTATAGGACAGGGAACACTGAAGCTTTCTTT
. | many | TRBJ1-1 | TRBV5-1 | CASSLDRFGAEAFF | TGCGCCAGCAGCTTGGACAGGTTTGGCGCTGAAGCTTTCTTT
. | many | TRBJ2-7 | TRBV12-3/TRBV12-4 | CASSLPGREQYF | TGTGCCAGCAGTTTACCCGGCCGGGAGCAGTACTTC
TRBD2 | many | TRBJ2-1 | TRBV3-1 | CASSQKRGGAYNEQFF | TGTGCCAGCAGCCAAAAACGGGGGGGGGCCTACAATGAGCAGTTCTTC
. | . | TRBJ2-1 | TRBV4-1 | CASSPLAVSYNEQFF | TGCGCCAGCAGCCCCTTAGCGGTATCCTACAATGAGCAGTTCTTC
. | many | TRBJ1-4 | TRBV27 | CASRGEKLFF | TGTGCCAGTAGGGGCGAAAAACTGTTTTTT
. | many | TRBJ2-2 | TRBV20-1 | CSARETGKDTGELFF | TGCAGTGCTAGAGAGACGGGAAAGGACACCGGGGAGCTGTTTTTT
TRBD2 | few | TRBJ2-1 | TRBV20-1 | CSASGGSSGSYNEQFF | TGCAGTGCTAGTGGCGGGAGTTCGGGCTCCTACAATGAGCAGTTCTTC
. | many | TRBJ1-2 | TRBV24-1 | CATSLTVANYGYTF | TGTGCCACCTCCTTGACGGTGGCTAACTATGGCTACACCTTC
TRBD1 | few | TRBJ2-6 | TRBV6-2/TRBV6-3 | CASNEPGQPSGANVLTF | TGTGCCAGCAACGAGCCGGGACAGCCCTCTGGGGCCAACGTCCTGACTTTC
. | . | TRBJ1-1 | TRBV15 | CATSRPGGTTEAFF | TGTGCCACCAGTAGGCCGGGGGGGACAACTGAAGCTTTCTTT
. | many | TRBJ1-3 | TRBV11-2 | CASSLGSSGNTIYF | TGTGCCAGCAGCTTGGGAAGCTCTGGAAACACCATATATTTT
. | . | TRBJ1-2 | TRBV5-1 | CASSFAQTGLDGYTF | TGCGCCAGCAGCTTCGCCCAAACAGGTCTAGATGGCTACACCTTC
. | many | TRBJ1-5 | TRBV3-1 | CASSQGQNQPQHF | TGTGCCAGCAGCCAAGGACAGAATCAGCCCCAGCATTTT
TRBD2 | many | TRBJ2-3 | TRBV7-6 | CASSSIPGLAGGDTQYF | TGTGCCAGCAGCTCAATCCCGGGACTAGCGGGAGGAGATACGCAGTATTTT
. | many | TRBJ2-5 | TRBV7-9 | CASSLARVAEETQYF | TGTGCCAGCAGCTTAGCGCGAGTAGCGGAAGAGACCCAGTACTTC